This T cell receptor beta chain came from a study of cytomegalovirus exposure and HLA in healthy donors. Points from the study as a whole: An analysis done earlier found most TCR beta V segments productive about 87% or about 30% of the time.

Details on this clone: What it binds is not known.

The PCR had 60 Vbeta and 13 Jbeta primers. Sequencing used immunoSEQ multiplex PCR; TCRdb keeps in-frame clones, though not all of them. The data show 150,000 or so clones, about 79% seen once. This TCR was recovered from a woman aged 45-65 years in good health and CMV-seropositive. Sequences were obtained from PBMCs.

The CDR3 coding sequence is TGTGCCAGCGGGATGGGACAGGGTTTAACACCCCTCCACTTT. This translates into CASGMGQGLTPLHF. The chain carries TRBV7-9 and TRBJ1-6; the match to TRBD1 covers 9 bases. V shed 8 bases, J shed 11 bases, and the junction held 10 bases outside the gene matches. Germline CDR1 and CDR2: SEHNR and FQNEAQ (reference sequence). CDR3 size: 14 residues. Supplemented by reference TRBV7-9 and TRBJ1-6, the full variable domain reads DTGVSQNPRHKITKRGQNVTFRCDPISEHNRLYWYRQTLGQGPEFLTYFQNEAQLEKSRLLSDRFSAERPKGSFSTLEIQRTEQGDSAMYLCASGMGQGLTPLHFGNGTRLTVT.